This TCR beta chain was recovered during a study of metastatic and nonmetastatic thyroid tumors. Across the whole study: Malignant thyroid and benign thyroid patients provided blood and tumor or nodule tissue whose repertoires were compared.

By sample share, this clone is medium-sized. TCRdb ran MiXCR on the PCR reads. The sample shows some 21,000 clones, around 20% of them seen only once. Each patient went into thyroid surgery without having received any treatment. The CDR3 loop spans 15 amino acids. V trimming: 5 bases; J trimming: 5 bases; junction bases outside the gene matches: 6. The germline V gene encodes CDR1 MDHEN and CDR2 SYDVKM. The sequenced material came from blood. The clonotype originates from a female donor with papillary thyroid cancer or a benign thyroid nodule (not recorded which). Some clones in this sample may be carry-over from other donors' samples. The rearrangement joins TRBV28 to TRBJ1-6; the match to TRBD1 covers 7 bases. Here the CDR3 reads CASSPGTAHNSPLHF. CDR3 nucleotides: TGTGCCAGCAGTCCCGGGACAGCCCATAATTCACCCCTCCACTTT. The whole variable domain, filled in from reference TRBV28 and TRBJ1-6, reads DVKVTQSSRYLVKRTGEKVFLECVQDMDHENMFWYRQDPGLGLRLIYFSYDVKMKEKGDIPEGYSVSREKKERFSLILESASTNQTSMYLCASSPGTAHNSPLHFGNGTRLTVT.